This T cell receptor beta chain was captured in a study of cytomegalovirus exposure and HLA in healthy donors. Whole-study context: A preliminary data release comprised 70 million to 95 million unique TCRs obtained from HLA-typed donors.

In regard to this clone: Its antigen is still unknown.

PCR involved 60 Vbeta and 13 Jbeta primers. The assay was immunoSEQ multiplex PCR, and TCRdb's table has in-frame clones only and misses some. This table has tens of thousands of clones, around 68% appearing once. Broader study findings: Upon later analysis, TCR association rates were observed to vary by HLA locus, being highest for DRB1 and lowest for HLA-C. For cytomegalovirus status, the classifier reportedly gave diagnoses with high specificity and sensitivity.

Each donor was nominally healthy when sampled (though unrecorded immune exposures were likely). Sequenced input: PBMCs. The receptor comes from a woman in her twenties or thirties in good health and CMV-seronegative.

Here the CDR3 DNA reads TGCAGCGTTGCAGGGACAGGGAACTCCTACGAGCAGTACTTC. This codes for CSVAGTGNSYEQYF. The genes are TRBV29-1 and TRBJ2-7; 9 nucleotides match TRBD1. The V segment lost 4 bases and the J segment 0 bases; nucleotides outside the gene matches: 4. Germline-derived CDR1 and CDR2 are SQVTM and ANQGSEA. This CDR3 is built from 14 residues.